A selection of T cell receptor beta chains follows, all from one sample in a study of blood T cell repertoires in COVID-19. Some clones are missing from TCRdb's copy, which holds only in-frame ones; the method was immunoSEQ multiplex PCR. The top ten clones hold roughly 13% of a sample with about 220,000 clones, 75% to 85% of them seen once. The specimen sequenced was peripheral blood. The receptor set was obtained from a human donor in a cohort sampled during active COVID-19. The CDR3 runs from the conserved cysteine through the conserved F or W. A D gene is named only where the DNA matches it firmly.

cdr3_aa cdr3_nt j_call v_call d_call
CASRPNSGGARPQFF TGTGCCAGCAGGCCTAATAGCGGGGGGGCCCGTCCGCAGTTCTTC TRBJ2-1 TRBV6-5 TRBD2
CASSLSFYEQYF TGTGCCAGCAGCTTGTCGTTCTACGAGCAGTACTTC TRBJ2-7 TRBV5-5 -
CASSPRTGGYQPQHF TGTGCCAGCAGTCCCCGGACAGGGGGTTATCAGCCCCAGCATTTT TRBJ1-5 TRBV6-5 TRBD1
CASSTRPGVGVSPLHF TGTGCCAGCAGCACCCGACCAGGGGTCGGGGTTTCACCCCTCCACTTT TRBJ1-6 TRBV7-6 -
CASSFGGGFEREKLFF TGTGCCAGCAGTTTCGGGGGAGGGTTTGAACGGGAAAAACTGTTTTTT TRBJ1-4 TRBV28 -
CSASPTGQETQYF TGCAGCGCTTCCCCGACAGGCCAAGAGACCCAGTACTTC TRBJ2-5 TRBV29-1 -
CASSELASGGYKEQFF TGTGCCAGCAGTGAATTGGCTAGCGGGGGGTACAAAGAGCAGTTCTTC TRBJ2-1 TRBV25-1 TRBD2
CATSREGVTGELFF TGTGCCACCTCCAGGGAGGGGGTCACCGGGGAGCTGTTTTTT TRBJ2-2 TRBV28 -
CAISHRLTYEQYF TGTGCCATCAGTCACAGGCTTACCTACGAGCAGTACTTC TRBJ2-7 TRBV10-3 -
CASSLYLENQPQHF TGTGCCAGTAGTCTATATCTGGAGAATCAGCCCCAGCATTTT TRBJ1-5 TRBV19 -
CASSRRGRDYGYTF TGTGCCAGTAGTAGAAGGGGGCGCGACTATGGCTACACCTTC TRBJ1-2 TRBV19 TRBD1
CASSLASGTEAFF TGCGCCAGCAGCTTGGCCTCAGGGACTGAAGCTTTCTTT TRBJ1-1 TRBV5-1 -
CASRTRDRSYEQYF TGTGCCAGCAGGACCCGGGACAGGTCCTACGAGCAGTACTTC TRBJ2-7 TRBV28 TRBD1